The entry below gives a single T cell receptor beta chain sequence along with its context. This clonotype appeared once. What this receptor recognizes is not known. One base away there is no much larger clone; base qualities are not given. One read represents weak support. This sample is part of a study of blood T cells in healthy people across ages (dated by TCRdb to about 2015). For context, the study as a whole: In model experiments, template switching captured about one uniquely barcoded TCR beta cDNA molecule for every two T cells. To track age-related changes in TCR beta repertoire diversity, the study relied on deep sequencing normalized with unique cDNA molecular identifiers. The donors were divided into four age groups: young (average 16 years), middle-aged (roughly 40), aged (approximately 62) and long-lived (approximately 74). To avoid experimental bias, donors of different ages were randomly spread across the sequencing lanes. For two donors (one aged 18 to 29 and one aged 80 or older), the study analyzed two additional independent replicas of 1 million unique cDNA reads from the same blood draw.

The donors were under 40 Caucasian individuals from Russia, aged 6 to 90 years, who were systemically healthy. Each donor gave ten milliliters of peripheral blood, drawn into EDTA-treated Vacutainer tubes. Ficoll-Paque density-gradient centrifugation was used to isolate PBMCs, with at least 7 million per sample. Total RNA was extracted from PBMCs with Trizol reagent, with at least 5.5 micrograms obtained per sample. The percentages of naive CD45RAhigh/CD27high T cells were determined by flow cytometry on a PBMC aliquot from every donor. Libraries were constructed by 5' RACE. The sequencer was an Illumina HiSeq 2500. A second 7 to 11 cycle PCR used a sample-barcoded 5' primer and a J-beta primer mix. A unique molecular identifier was introduced onto each TCR beta cDNA molecule by a template-switch 5' adaptor carrying 12 random nucleotides. Each sample yielded at least 3 million CDR3-containing paired-end reads. The Mint cDNA synthesis kit, primed by a TRBC-specific oligonucleotide, was used to synthesize first-strand cDNA from all RNA. After uracil-DNA glycosylase treatment, a first 18-cycle PCR used universal primers M1SS and BC2_uni_R on all cDNA. The original pipeline was this. For normalization, 1 million high-quality reads, each with a distinct molecular identifier, were randomly selected from each sample. Instead of being binned into consensus sequences, reads that shared molecular identifiers were thrown out. MiTCR, set to a Q25 quality threshold and the strictest error-elimination algorithm, was used for CDR3 identification, clonotype clustering and error correction. Lower-bound total TCR beta diversity was estimated with a nonparametric unseen species model using Euler transformation. The public reads were quality trimmed at Q25 with fastp and then assembled into clones with MiXCR by TCRdb, keeping productive beta chains. CDR3 protein duplicates are merged, each entry listing the most common genes and DNA. The authors' filters were not applied to this entry. The sample data list 1.5 million to 2 million distinct CDR3 sequences, and 28% of these were observed just once. The ten largest clones add up to 7% to 9% of the sample.

V is pruned by 6 bases and J by 3 bases, leaving 4 bases of the junction without a gene match. Via the germline V gene (reference sequence), CDR1 is DFQATT and CDR2 SNEGSKA. There are 12 amino acids in the CDR3, from cysteine to phenylalanine inclusive. The entry retains the CDR3 DNA only, 36 bases that are in frame from base 1. What the authors observed across the whole study: Estimates of total diversity based on one million sequenced T cells were considered lower bounds and underestimates. Observed TCR beta diversity per million T cells fell roughly linearly with age, and a significant reduction was already apparent by age about 38. Conclusive comparison of naive and antigen-experienced compartments was prevented by the profiling of bulk unsorted PBMCs. Because donor CMV infection status was unknown, age-related changes in expanded clonotypes were potentially confounded. Compared with the aged group, the long-lived group had more naive CD4+ T cells, fewer expanded clones and increased TCR diversity, suggesting age selection. Observed TCR beta diversity correlated strongly with the percentage of naive T cells measured by flow cytometry.

The TCR originated in a woman in her twenties or thirties in good health. Specimen: blood. The sequence joins TRBV20-1 to TRBJ2-7; 8 bases in between match TRBD1. The sequenced DNA: TGCAGTGCCAGACAGGGGATCTACGAGCAGTACTTC. Its translation is CSARQGIYEQYF.